Described below is a single T cell receptor beta chain sequence and its context. The antigen remains undetermined. Assay used: immunoSEQ multiplex PCR; TCRdb lists only in-frame clones, some missing. The sample records roughly 93,000 clones, under 90% being singletons. This record belongs to a study of T cell responses to AZD1222 COVID-19 vaccine. Turning to the study itself: Pooled in the analysis were second doses at about 4 or about 12 weeks.

V was clipped by 2 bases and J by 4 bases, with 8 bases between them. CDR1 is LNHDA, CDR2 SQIVND, per germline (reference sequence). The CDR3 runs to 13 residues. General study results and limits: Donors were chiefly white British, with a greater number of females, and clonal diversity was perhaps underestimated. Baseline serology detected seropositivity in only six AZD1222 recipients. Spike-spanning, vaccine-associated CD4 TCRs were dominant at 160-218 and 743-854.

The sequencing used peripheral blood, collected on day 0 of AZD1222 vaccination. The V call is TRBV19, the J call TRBJ2-5; the D is unclear. The sequence was obtained from an adult in good health. CDR3 in amino acids: CASSIRVTETQYF. The DNA of the CDR3 is TGTGCCAGTAGTATAAGGGTAACAGAGACCCAGTACTTC.